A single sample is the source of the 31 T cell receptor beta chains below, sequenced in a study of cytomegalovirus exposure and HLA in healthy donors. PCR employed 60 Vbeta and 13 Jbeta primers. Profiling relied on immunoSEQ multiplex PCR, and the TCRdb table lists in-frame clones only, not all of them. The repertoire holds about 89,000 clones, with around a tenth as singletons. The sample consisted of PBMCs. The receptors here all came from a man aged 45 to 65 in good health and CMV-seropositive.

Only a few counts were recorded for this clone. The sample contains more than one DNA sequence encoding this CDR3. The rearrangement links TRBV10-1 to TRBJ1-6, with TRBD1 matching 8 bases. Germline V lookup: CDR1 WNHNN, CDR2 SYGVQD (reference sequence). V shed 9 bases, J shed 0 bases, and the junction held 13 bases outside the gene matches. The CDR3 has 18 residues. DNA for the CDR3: TGCGCCAGTAGCCTTGTGGGACAGGACATCTCCTATAATTCACCCCTCCACTTT. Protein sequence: CASSLVGQDISYNSPLHF.

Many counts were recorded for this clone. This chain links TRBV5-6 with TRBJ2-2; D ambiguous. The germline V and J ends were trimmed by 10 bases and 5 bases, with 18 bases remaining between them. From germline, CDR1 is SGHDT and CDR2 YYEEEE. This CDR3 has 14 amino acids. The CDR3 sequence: CACRSESGTGELFF. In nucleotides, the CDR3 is TGTGCCTGCCGGAGCGAGTCCGGGACCGGGGAGCTGTTTTTT.

As DNA, the CDR3 is TGTGCCAGCAGTGAAGGAGTCACAGGGATTGAGACCCAGTACTTC. Translating it yields CASSEGVTGIETQYF. The gene calls are TRBV25-1 and TRBJ2-5, with D possibly TRBD1 on 6 matching bases. Germline CDR1 is MGHDK and CDR2 is SYGVNS. The CDR3 has 15 residues. Trimming left V 2 bases short and J 5 bases short, with 15 bases between.

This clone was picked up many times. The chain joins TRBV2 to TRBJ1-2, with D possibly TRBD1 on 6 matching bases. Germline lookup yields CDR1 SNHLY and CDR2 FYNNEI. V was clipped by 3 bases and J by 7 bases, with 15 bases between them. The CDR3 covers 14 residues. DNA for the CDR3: TGTGCCAGCAGTGATCAGGGGCGCAGGTCTGGCTACACCTTC. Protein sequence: CASSDQGRRSGYTF.

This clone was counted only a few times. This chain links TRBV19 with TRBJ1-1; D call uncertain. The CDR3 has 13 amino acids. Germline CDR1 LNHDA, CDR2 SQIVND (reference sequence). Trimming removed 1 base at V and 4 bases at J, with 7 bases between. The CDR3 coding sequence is TGTGCCAGTAGTATAGGGAGGGCCACTGAAGCTTTCTTT. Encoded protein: CASSIGRATEAFF.

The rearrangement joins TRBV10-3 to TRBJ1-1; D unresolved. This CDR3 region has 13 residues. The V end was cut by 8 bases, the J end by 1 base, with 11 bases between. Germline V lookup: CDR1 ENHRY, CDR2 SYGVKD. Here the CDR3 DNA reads TGTGCCATCTCTTTCGGGGAGAACACTGAAGCTTTCTTT. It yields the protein CAISFGENTEAFF.

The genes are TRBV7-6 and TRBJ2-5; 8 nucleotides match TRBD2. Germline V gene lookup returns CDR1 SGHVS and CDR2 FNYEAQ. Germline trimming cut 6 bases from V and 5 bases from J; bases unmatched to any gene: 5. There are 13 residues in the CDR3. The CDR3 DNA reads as TGTGCCAGCAGGAAAGCGGGAGAGGAGACCCAGTACTTC. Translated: CASRKAGEETQYF.

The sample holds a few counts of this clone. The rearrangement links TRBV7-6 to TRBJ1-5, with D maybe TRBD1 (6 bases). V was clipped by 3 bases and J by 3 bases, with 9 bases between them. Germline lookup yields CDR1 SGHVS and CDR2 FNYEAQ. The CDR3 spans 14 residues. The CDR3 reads CASSLGDNNQPQHF. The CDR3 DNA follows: TGTGCCAGCAGCTTGGGGGACAACAATCAGCCCCAGCATTTT. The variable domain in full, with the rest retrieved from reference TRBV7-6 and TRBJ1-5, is GAGVSQSPRYKVTKRGQDVALRCDPISGHVSLYWYRQALGQGPEFLTYFNYEAQQDKSGLPNDRFSAERPEGSISTLTIQRTEQRDSAMYRCASSLGDNNQPQHFGDGTRLSIL.

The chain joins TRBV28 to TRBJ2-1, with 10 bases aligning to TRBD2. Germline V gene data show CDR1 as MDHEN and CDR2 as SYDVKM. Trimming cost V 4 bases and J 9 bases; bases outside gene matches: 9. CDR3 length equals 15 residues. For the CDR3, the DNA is TGTGCCAGCAGTTCCCTAGCGGGAGTATACGGTGAGCAGTTCTTC. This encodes CASSSLAGVYGEQFF.

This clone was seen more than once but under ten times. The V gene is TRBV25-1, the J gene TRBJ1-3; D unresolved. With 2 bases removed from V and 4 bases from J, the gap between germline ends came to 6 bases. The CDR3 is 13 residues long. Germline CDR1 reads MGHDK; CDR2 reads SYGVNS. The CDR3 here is CASSEQIGNTIYF. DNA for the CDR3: TGTGCCAGCAGTGAACAGATAGGAAACACCATATATTTT.

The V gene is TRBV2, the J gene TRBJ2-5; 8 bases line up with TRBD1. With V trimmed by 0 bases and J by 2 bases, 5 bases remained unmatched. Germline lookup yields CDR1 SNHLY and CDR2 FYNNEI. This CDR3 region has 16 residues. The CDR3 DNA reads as TGTGCCAGCAGTGAAGCGCACGGGACAGGACAAGAGACCCAGTACTTC. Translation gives CASSEAHGTGQETQYF.

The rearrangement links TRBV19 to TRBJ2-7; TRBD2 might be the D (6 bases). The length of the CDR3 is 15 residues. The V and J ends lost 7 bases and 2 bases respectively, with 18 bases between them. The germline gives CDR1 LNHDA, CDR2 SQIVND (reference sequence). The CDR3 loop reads CASKDRERVPYEQYF. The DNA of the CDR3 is TGTGCCAGTAAGGATCGGGAGCGGGTCCCCTACGAGCAGTACTTC.

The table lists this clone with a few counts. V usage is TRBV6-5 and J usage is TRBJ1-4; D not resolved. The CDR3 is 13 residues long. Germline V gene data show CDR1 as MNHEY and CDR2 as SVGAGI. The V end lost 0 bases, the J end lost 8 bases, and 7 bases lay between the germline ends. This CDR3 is CASSYSTREKLFF. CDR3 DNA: TGTGCCAGCAGTTACTCGACCAGGGAAAAACTGTTTTTT.

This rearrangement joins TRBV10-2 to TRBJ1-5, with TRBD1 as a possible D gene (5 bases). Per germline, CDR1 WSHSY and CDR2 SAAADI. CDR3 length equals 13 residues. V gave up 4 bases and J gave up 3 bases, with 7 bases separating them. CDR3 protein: CASSAGANQPQHF. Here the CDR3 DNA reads TGCGCCAGCAGTGCTGGGGCCAATCAGCCCCAGCATTTT.

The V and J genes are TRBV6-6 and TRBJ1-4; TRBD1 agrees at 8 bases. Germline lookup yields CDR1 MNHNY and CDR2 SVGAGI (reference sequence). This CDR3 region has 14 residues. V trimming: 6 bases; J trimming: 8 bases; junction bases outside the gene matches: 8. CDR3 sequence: CASSRGQGAEKLFF. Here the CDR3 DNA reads TGTGCCAGCAGCCGAGGGCAGGGGGCGGAAAAACTGTTTTTT.

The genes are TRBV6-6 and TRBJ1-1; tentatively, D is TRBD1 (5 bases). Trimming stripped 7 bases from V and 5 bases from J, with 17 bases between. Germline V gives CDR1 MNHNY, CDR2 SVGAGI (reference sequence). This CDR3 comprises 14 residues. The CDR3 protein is CASTWRGLETEAFF. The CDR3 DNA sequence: TGTGCCAGCACGTGGCGGGGGTTGGAAACTGAAGCTTTCTTT.

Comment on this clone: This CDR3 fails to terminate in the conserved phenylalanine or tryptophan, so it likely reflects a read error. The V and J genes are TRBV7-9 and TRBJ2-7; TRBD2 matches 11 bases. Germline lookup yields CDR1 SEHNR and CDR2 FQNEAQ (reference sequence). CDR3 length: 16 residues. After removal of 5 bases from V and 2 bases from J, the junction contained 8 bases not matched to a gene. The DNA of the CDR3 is TGTGCCAGCAGCCATACCCTAGCGGGAGGCACCTACGAGCAGTACTCC. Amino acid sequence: CASSHTLAGGTYEQYS.

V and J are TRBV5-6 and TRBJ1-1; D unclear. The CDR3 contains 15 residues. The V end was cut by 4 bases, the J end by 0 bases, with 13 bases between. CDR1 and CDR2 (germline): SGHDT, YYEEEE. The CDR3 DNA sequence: TGTGCCAGCAGCCGGGGTTCGACGGTGAACACTGAAGCTTTCTTT. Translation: CASSRGSTVNTEAFF. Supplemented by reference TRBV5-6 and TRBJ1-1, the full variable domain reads DAGVTQSPTHLIKTRGQQVTLRCSPKSGHDTVSWYQQALGQGPQFIFQYYEEEERQRGNFPDRFSGHQFPNYSSELNVNALLLGDSALYLCASSRGSTVNTEAFFGQGTRLTVV.

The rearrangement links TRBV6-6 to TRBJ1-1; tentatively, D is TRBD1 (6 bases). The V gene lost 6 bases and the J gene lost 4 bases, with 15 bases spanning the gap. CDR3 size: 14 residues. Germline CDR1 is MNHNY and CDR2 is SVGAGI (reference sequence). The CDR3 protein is CASRTMNRATEAFF. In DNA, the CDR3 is TGTGCCAGCAGGACAATGAACAGGGCCACTGAAGCTTTCTTT.

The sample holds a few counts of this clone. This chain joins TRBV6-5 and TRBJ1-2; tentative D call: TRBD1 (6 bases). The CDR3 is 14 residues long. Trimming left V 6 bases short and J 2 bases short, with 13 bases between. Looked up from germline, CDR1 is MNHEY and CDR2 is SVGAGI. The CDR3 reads CASRGGAENYGYTF. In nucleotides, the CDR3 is TGTGCCAGCAGGGGGGGGGCGGAAAACTATGGCTACACCTTC.

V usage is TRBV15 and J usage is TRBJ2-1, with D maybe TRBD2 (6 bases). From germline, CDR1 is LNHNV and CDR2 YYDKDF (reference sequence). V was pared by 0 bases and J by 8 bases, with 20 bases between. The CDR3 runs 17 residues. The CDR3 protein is CATSRERLVPNSYEQFF. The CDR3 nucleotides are TGTGCCACCAGCAGAGAAAGACTAGTGCCAAATAGCTATGAGCAGTTCTTC.

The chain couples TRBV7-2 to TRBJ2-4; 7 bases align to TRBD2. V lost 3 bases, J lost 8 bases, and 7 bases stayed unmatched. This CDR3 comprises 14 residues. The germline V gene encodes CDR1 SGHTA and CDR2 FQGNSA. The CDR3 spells CASSFAGVWDIQYF. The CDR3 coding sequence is TGTGCCAGCAGCTTCGCGGGAGTTTGGGACATTCAGTACTTC. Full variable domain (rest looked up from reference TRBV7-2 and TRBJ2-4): GAGVSQSPSNKVTEKGKDVELRCDPISGHTALYWYRQSLGQGLEFLIYFQGNSAPDKSGLPSDRFSAERTGGSVSTLTIQRTQQEDSAVYLCASSFAGVWDIQYFGAGTRLSVL.

The CDR3 protein is CASRPSRSSYNEQFF. DNA for the CDR3: TGTGCCAGCAGGCCTAGCAGGAGCTCCTACAATGAGCAGTTCTTC. The rearrangement uses TRBV11-2 and TRBJ2-1; D perhaps matches TRBD2 (5 bases). This CDR3 has 15 amino acids. V lost 6 bases, J lost 0 bases, and 12 bases lay in between. Looked up from germline, CDR1 is SGHAT and CDR2 is FQNNGV.

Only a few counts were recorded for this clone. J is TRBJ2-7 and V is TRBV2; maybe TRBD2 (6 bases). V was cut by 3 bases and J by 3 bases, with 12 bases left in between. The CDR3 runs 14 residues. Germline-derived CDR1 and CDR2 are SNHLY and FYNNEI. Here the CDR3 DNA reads TGTGCCAGCAGTGAGGGAGGCAGGATCTACGAGCAGTACTTC. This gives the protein CASSEGGRIYEQYF.

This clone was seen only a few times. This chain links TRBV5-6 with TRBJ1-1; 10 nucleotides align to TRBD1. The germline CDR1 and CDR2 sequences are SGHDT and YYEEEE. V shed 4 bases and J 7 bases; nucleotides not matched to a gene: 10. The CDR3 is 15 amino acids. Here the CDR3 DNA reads TGTGCCAGCAGCCTATACGACAGGGGGCTAATTGAAGCTTTCTTT. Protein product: CASSLYDRGLIEAFF.

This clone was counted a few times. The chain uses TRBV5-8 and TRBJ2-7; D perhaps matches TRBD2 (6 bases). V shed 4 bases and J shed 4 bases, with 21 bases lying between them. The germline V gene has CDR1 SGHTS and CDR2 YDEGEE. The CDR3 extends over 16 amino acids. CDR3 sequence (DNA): TGTGCCAGCAGCCAAAGGACTATCGTACCTAATTACGAGCAGTACTTC. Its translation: CASSQRTIVPNYEQYF.

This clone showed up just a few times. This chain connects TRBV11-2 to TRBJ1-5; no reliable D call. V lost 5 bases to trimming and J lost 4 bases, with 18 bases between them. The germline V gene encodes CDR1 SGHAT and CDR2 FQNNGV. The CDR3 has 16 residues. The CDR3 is CASSPRVGGGNQPQHF. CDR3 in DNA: TGTGCCAGCAGCCCGAGAGTAGGTGGAGGAAATCAGCCCCAGCATTTT.

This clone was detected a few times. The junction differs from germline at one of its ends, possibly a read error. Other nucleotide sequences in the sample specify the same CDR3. In DNA form, the CDR3 reads TGTGCCAGCAGTGAACGACAGAACACTGGGGAGCTGTTTTTT. Protein sequence: CASSERQNTGELFF. The chain employs TRBV27 and TRBJ2-2; D may be TRBD1 (5 bases). In germline, CDR1 is MNHEY, CDR2 SMNVEV (reference sequence). The CDR3 consists of 14 residues.

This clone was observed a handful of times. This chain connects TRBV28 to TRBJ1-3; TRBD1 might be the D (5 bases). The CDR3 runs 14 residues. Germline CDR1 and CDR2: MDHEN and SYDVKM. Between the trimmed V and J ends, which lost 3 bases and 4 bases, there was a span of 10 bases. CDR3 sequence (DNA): TGTGCCAGCAGTTTGTCAGGGTTGGGAAACACCATATATTTT. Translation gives CASSLSGLGNTIYF.

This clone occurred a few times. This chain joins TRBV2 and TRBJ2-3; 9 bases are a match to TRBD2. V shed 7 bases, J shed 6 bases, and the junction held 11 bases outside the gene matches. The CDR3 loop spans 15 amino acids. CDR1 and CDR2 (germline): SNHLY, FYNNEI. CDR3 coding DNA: TGTGCCAGCACCTTATCGGCGGGAGGGCCTGATACGCAGTATTTT. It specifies CASTLSAGGPDTQYF. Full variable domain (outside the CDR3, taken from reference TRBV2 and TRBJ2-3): EPEVTQTPSHQVTQMGQEVILRCVPISNHLYFYWYRQILGQKVEFLVSFYNNEISEKSEIFDDQFSVERPDGSNFTLKIRSTKLEDSAMYFCASTLSAGGPDTQYFGPGTRLTVL.

The CDR3 coding sequence is TGTGCCACCAGCAGCATACCAGGACTAGCTGCCGGGGAGCTGTTTTTT. Protein sequence: CATSSIPGLAAGELFF. The chain recombines TRBV15 with TRBJ2-2, with 8 nucleotides matching TRBD2. This CDR3 has 16 amino acids. The germline CDR1 and CDR2 sequences are LNHNV and YYDKDF (reference sequence). V lost 3 bases, J lost 6 bases, and 9 bases stayed unmatched.